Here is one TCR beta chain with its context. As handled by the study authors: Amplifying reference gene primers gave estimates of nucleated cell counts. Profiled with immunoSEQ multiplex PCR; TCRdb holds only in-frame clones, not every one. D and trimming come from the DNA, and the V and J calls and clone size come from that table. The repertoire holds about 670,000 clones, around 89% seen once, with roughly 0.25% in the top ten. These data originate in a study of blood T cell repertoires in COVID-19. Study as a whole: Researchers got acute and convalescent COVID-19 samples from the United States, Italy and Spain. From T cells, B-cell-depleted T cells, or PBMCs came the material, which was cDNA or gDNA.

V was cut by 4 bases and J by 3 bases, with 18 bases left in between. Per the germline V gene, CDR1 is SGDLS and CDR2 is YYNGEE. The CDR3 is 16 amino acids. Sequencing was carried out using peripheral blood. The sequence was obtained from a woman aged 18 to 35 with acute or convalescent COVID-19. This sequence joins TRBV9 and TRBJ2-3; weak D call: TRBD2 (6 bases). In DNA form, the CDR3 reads TGTGCCAGCAGCCCGCGAGGGACCGGGAGAACAGATACGCAGTATTTT. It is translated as CASSPRGTGRTDTQYF.